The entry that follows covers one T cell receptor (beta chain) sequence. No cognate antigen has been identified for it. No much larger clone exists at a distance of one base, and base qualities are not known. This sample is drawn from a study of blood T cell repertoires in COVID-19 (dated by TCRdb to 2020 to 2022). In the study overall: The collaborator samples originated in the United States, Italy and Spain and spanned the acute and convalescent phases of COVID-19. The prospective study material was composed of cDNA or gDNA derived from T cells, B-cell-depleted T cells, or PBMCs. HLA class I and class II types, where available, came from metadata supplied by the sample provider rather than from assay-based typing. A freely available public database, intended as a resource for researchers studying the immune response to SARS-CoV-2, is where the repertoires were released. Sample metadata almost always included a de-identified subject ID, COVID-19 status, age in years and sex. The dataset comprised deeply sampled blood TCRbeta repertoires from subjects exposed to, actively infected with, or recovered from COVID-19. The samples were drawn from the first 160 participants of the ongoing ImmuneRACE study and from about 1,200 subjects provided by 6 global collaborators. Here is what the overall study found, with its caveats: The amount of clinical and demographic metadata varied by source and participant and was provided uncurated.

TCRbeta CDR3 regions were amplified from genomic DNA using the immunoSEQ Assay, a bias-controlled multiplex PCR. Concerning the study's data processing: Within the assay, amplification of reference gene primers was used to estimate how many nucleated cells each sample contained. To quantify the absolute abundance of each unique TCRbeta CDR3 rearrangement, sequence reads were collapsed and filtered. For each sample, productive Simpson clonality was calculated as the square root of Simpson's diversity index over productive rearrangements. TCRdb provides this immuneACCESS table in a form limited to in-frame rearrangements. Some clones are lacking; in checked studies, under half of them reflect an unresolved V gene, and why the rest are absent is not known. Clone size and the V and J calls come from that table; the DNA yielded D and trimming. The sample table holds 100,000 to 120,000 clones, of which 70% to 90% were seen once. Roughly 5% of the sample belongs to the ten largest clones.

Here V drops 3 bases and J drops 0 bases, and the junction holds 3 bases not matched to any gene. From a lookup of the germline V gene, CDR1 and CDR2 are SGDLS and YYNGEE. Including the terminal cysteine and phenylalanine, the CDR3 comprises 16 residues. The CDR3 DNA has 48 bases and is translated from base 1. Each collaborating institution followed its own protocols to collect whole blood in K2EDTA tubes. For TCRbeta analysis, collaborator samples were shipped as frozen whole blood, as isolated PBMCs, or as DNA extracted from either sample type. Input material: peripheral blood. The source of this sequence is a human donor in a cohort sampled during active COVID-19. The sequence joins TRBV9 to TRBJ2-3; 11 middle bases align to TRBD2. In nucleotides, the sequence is TGTGCCAGCAGCGGATTAGCGGGAGGGAGCACAGATACGCAGTATTTT. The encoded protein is CASSGLAGGSTDTQYF.